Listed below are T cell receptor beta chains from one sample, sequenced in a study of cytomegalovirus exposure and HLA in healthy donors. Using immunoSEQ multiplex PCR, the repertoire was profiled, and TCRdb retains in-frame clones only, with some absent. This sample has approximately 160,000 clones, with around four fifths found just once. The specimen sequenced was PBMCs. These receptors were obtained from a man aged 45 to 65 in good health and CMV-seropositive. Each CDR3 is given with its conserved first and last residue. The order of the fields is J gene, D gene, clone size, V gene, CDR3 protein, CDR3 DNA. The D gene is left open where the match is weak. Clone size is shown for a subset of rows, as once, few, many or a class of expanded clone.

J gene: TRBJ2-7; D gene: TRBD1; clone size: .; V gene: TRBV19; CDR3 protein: CASSAGTGSYEQYF; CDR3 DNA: TGTGCCAGTAGTGCCGGGACAGGTTCTTACGAGCAGTACTTC
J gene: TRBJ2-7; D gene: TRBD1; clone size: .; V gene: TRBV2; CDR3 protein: CAIKTDRRAYEQYF; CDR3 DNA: TGTGCCATCAAGACGGACAGGCGAGCCTACGAGCAGTACTTC
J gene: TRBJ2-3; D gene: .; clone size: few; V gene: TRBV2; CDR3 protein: CASRLAGDTQYF; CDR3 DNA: TGTGCCAGCAGACTAGCTGGCGATACGCAGTATTTT
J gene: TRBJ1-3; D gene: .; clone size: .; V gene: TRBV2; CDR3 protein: CASSELSLSSGNTIYF; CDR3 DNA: TGTGCCAGCAGTGAATTGAGTCTTAGCTCTGGAAACACCATATATTTT
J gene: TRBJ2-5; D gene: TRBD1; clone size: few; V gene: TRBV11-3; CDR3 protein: CASSLTGSSKTQYF; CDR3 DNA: TGTGCCAGCAGCTTGACAGGGAGTTCGAAGACCCAGTACTTC
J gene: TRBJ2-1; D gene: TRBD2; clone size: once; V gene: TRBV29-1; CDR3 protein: CSVEELAGGSEISYNEQFF; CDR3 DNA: TGCAGCGTTGAAGAACTAGCGGGAGGCTCCGAAATCTCCTACAATGAGCAGTTCTTC
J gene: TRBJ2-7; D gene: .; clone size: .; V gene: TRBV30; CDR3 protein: CAWSVGTGFPYEQYF; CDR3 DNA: TGTGCCTGGAGTGTCGGAACAGGGTTTCCCTACGAGCAGTACTTC
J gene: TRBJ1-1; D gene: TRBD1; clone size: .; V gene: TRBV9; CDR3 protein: CASSVVTGQNTEAFF; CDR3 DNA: TGTGCCAGCAGCGTAGTGACAGGGCAGAACACTGAAGCTTTCTTT
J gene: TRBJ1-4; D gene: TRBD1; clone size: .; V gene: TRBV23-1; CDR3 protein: CASSQPRTGTNEKLFF; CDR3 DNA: TGCGCCAGCAGTCAACCCCGGACAGGTACTAATGAAAAACTGTTTTTT
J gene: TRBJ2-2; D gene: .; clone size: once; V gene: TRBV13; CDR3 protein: CASSLSPSGELFF; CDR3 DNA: TGTGCCAGCAGCTTAAGCCCCTCCGGGGAGCTGTTTTTT
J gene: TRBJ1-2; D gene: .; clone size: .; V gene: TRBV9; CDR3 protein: CASSVVGPGDTF; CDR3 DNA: TGTGCCAGCAGCGTAGTAGGCCCAGGGGACACCTTC
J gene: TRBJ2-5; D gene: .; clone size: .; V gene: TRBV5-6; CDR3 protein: CASSLAGARETQYF; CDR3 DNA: TGTGCCAGCAGCTTGGCAGGGGCGCGGGAGACCCAGTACTTC
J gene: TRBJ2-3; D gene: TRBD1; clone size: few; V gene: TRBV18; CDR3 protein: CASSQDRDTDTQYF; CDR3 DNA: TGTGCCAGCTCACAGGACAGGGACACAGATACGCAGTATTTT
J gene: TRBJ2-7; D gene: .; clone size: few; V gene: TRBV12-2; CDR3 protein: CASRLVEYYEQYF; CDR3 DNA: TGTGCAAGTCGCTTAGTGGAGTACTACGAGCAGTACTTC
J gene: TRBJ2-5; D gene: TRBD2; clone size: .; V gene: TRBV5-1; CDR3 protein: CASSLFGTSGSGETQYF; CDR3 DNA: TGCGCCAGCAGCTTGTTTGGGACTAGCGGGAGTGGAGAGACCCAGTACTTC
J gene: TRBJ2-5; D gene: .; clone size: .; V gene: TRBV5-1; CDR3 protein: CASRPPAGGWETQYF; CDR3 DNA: TGCGCCAGCAGACCTCCAGCAGGTGGTTGGGAGACCCAGTACTTC
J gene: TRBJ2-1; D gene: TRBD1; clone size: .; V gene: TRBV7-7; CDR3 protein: CASSPDRGGEQFF; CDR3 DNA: TGTGCTAGCAGCCCCGACAGGGGGGGCGAGCAGTTCTTC
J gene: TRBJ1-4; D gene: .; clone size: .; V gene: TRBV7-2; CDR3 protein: CASSLAGNPNEKLFF; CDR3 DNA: TGTGCCAGCAGCTTAGCCGGGAACCCTAATGAAAAACTGTTTTTT
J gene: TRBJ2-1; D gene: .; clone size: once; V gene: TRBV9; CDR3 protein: CASSDPKIRRAYNEQFF; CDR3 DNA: TGTGCCAGCAGCGACCCCAAAATCCGGAGGGCCTACAATGAGCAGTTCTTC
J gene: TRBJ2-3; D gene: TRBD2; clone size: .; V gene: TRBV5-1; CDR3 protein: CASRRGMDPDTQYF; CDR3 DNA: TGCGCCAGCAGGCGGGGGATGGACCCAGATACGCAGTATTTT
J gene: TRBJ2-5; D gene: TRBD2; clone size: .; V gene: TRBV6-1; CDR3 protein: CASTLAGYGETQYF; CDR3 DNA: TGTGCCAGCACCCTAGCGGGATATGGAGAGACCCAGTACTTC
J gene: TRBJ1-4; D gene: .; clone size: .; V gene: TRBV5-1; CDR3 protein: CASRPQAGATNEKLFF; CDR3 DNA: TGCGCCAGCAGACCACAAGCGGGGGCAACTAATGAAAAACTGTTTTTT
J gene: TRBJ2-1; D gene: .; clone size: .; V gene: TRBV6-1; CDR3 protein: CASSSPGNEQFF; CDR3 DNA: TGTGCCAGCAGTAGCCCTGGCAATGAGCAGTTCTTC
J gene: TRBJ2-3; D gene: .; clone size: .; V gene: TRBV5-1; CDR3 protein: CASSPSPGASTDTQYF; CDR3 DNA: TGCGCCAGCAGCCCCTCCCCGGGAGCTAGCACAGATACGCAGTATTTT
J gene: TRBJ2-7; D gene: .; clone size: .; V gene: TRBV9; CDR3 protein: CASSGTDSYEQYF; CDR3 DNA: TGTGCCAGCAGCGGGACAGACTCCTACGAGCAGTACTTC
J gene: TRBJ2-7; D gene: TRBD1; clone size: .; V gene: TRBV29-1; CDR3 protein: CSVGTGSEQYF; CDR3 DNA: TGCAGCGTTGGGACAGGGTCCGAGCAGTACTTC
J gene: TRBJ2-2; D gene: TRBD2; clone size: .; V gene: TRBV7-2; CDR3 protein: CASSPPPSGGTGELFF; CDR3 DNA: TGTGCCAGCAGCCCTCCCCCTAGCGGGGGGACCGGGGAGCTGTTTTTT
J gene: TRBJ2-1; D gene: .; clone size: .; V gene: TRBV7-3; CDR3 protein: CASSPQGGFSYNEQFF; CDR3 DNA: TGTGCCAGCAGCCCCCAGGGGGGTTTCTCCTACAATGAGCAGTTCTTC